A few counts support the clone carrying this TCR beta chain. These data belong to a study of beta chain features in type 1 diabetes. What was sequenced were expressed TCRB transcripts, since all of the isolated RNA had been reverse transcribed. Here immunoSEQ multiplex PCR was the method, and the copy in TCRdb shows in-frame clones only, minus some. The sample holds fewer than 900,000 clones; roughly a sixth are singletons and the top ten take 0.02% to 0.03%. Trimming took off 3 bases at V and 5 bases at J, with 13 bases between the two ends. The CDR3 sequence is 15 residues long. The germline V gene has CDR1 SGHVS and CDR2 FQNEAQ.

Sequenced: naive CD4+ T cells from blood. The chain is built from TRBV7-8 and TRBJ2-2; tentatively, D is TRBD2 (6 bases). This TCR came from a woman under 30 in good health. The CDR3 bases are TGTGCCAGCAGCTTCGGGGGAAGCCGGACCGGGGAGCTGTTTTTT. Translating gives CASSFGGSRTGELFF.